This TCR beta chain was observed in a study of HIV-infected children after antiretroviral therapy interruption. Study at large: Most participating children were previously exposed to EBV and CMV.

Treatment: PENTA 11 planned treatment interruption arm or continuous ART arm. Samples needed at least 5 million viable cryopreserved PBMCs. Sorting from thawed PBMCs isolated naive CD4+ CD45RA+ CD45RO- T cells. Sample share makes this clonotype medium-sized (0.01 to 0.1%). The TCR library was built from RNA with a 3' RACE protocol and unique molecular identifiers. TCRdb re-analysed the 3' RACE reads in MiXCR, keeping a single row per CDR3 protein. This table holds under 50,000 distinct CDR3 sequences, 4.3% found once. The CDR3 is made up of 15 amino acids. Trimming stripped 2 bases from V and 4 bases from J, with 16 bases between. CDR1 is SGHKS, CDR2 YYEKEE, per germline (reference sequence).

This TCR derives from a pool of human donors with HIV. This chain links TRBV5-5 with TRBJ2-7, with D unclear. The sequencing used CD45RA+ CD4+ T cells from PBMCs, pooled from several time points, collected from a donor given antiretroviral therapy, either interrupted or continuous. Indicated subset: naive CD4+ CD45RA+ CD45RO- T cells. In DNA form, the CDR3 reads TGTGCCAGCAGCTTCGCGCGAGGACGGTCATACGAGCAGTACTTC. This encodes CASSFARGRSYEQYF.